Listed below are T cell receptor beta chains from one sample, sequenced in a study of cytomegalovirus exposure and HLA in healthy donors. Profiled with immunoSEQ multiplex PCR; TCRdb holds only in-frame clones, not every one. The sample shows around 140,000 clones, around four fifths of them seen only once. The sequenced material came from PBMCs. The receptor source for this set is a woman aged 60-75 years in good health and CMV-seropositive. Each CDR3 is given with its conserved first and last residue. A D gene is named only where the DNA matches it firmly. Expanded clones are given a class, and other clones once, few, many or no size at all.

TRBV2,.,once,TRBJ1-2,CASNQDGTGPYGYTF,TGTGCCAGCAACCAGGACGGTACAGGGCCCTATGGCTACACCTTC
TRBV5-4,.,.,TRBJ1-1,CASSKKRGSNTEAFF,TGTGCCAGCAGCAAGAAGCGGGGTTCGAACACTGAAGCTTTCTTT
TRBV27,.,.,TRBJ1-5,CASSSHRVEDQPQHF,TGTGCCAGCAGTTCTCACAGGGTAGAAGATCAGCCCCAGCATTTT
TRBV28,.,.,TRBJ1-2,CASNLSGANYGYTF,TGTGCCAGCAACCTCAGCGGGGCTAACTATGGCTACACCTTC
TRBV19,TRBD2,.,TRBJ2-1,CASSVFREGNEQFF,TGTGCCAGTAGCGTCTTTCGGGAGGGTAATGAGCAGTTCTTC
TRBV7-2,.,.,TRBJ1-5,CASSLAGYSNQPQHF,TGTGCCAGCAGCTTGGCTGGTTATAGCAATCAGCCCCAGCATTTT
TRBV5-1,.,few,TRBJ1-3,CASSLGQSGNTIYF,TGCGCCAGCAGCTTGGGGCAATCTGGAAACACCATATATTTT
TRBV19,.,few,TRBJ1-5,CASSIVNNQPQHF,TGTGCCAGTAGTATAGTTAACAATCAGCCCCAGCATTTT
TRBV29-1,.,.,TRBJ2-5,CSVIVGRETQYF,TGCAGCGTTATTGTAGGGAGAGAGACCCAGTACTTC
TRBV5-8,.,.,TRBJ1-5,CASSLDDIGDQPQHF,TGTGCCAGCAGCTTGGACGACATAGGGGATCAGCCCCAGCATTTT
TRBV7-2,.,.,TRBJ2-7,CASSLKGLEGGSYEQYF,TGTGCCAGCAGCTTAAAGGGGTTGGAGGGTGGCTCCTACGAGCAGTACTTC
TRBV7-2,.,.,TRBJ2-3,CASSLVGASTDTQYF,TGTGCCAGCAGCTTAGTAGGGGCCAGCACAGATACGCAGTATTTT
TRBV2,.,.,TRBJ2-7,CAITLSGLYEQYF,TGTGCCATTACCTTAAGTGGGCTTTACGAGCAGTACTTC
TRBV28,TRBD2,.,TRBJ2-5,CASSFVSGRMETQYF,TGTGCCAGCAGTTTTGTTAGCGGGAGGATGGAGACCCAGTACTTC
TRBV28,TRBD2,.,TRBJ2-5,CASSRSGASGRSETQYF,TGTGCCAGCAGCCGGTCAGGGGCAAGCGGGAGGTCGGAGACCCAGTACTTC
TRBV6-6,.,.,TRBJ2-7,CASSSGPPYEQYF,TGTGCCAGCAGTTCAGGCCCTCCCTACGAGCAGTACTTC
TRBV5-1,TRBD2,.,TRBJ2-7,CASSFRREVAYEQYF,TGCGCCAGCAGCTTCCGCCGGGAGGTTGCCTACGAGCAGTACTTC
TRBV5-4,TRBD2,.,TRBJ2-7,CASSRPGTSGSSYEQYF,TGTGCCAGCAGCCGTCCCGGGACTAGCGGGAGCTCTTACGAGCAGTACTTC
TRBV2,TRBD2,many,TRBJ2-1,CASSDDGRANNEQFF,TGTGCCAGCAGTGACGATGGGAGGGCCAACAATGAGCAGTTCTTC
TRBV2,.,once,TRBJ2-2,CASSERETEPRTGELFF,TGTGCCAGCAGTGAAAGGGAGACTGAACCGCGGACCGGGGAGCTGTTTTTT
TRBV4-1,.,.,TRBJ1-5,CASSPGPRGLMPQHF,TGCGCCAGCAGCCCCGGGCCCCGGGGTTTGATGCCCCAGCATTTT
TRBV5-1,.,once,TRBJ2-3,CASSLQELRDTQYF,TGCGCCAGCAGCTTGCAGGAACTCCGCGATACGCAGTATTTT
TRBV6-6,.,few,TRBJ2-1,CASREANSAGEQFF,TGTGCCAGTCGAGAGGCGAACTCGGCGGGTGAGCAGTTCTTC
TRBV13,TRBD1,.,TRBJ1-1,CASRNRGLNTEAFF,TGTGCCAGCAGGAACAGGGGCCTGAACACTGAAGCTTTCTTT
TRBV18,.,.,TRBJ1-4,CASSLTEETNEKLFF,TGTGCCAGCTCACTTACCGAGGAAACTAATGAAAAACTGTTTTTT
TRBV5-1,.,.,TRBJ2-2,CASSAGQNTGELFF,TGCGCCAGCAGCGCCGGACAGAACACCGGGGAGCTGTTTTTT
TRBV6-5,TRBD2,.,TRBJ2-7,CASSRGGASSYEQYF,TGTGCCAGCAGCCGCGGGGGGGCAAGTTCCTACGAGCAGTACTTC
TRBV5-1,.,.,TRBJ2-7,CASSGQYYEQYF,TGCGCCAGCAGCGGGCAGTACTACGAGCAGTACTTC
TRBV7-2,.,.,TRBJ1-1,CASSLGRTNTEAFF,TGTGCCAGCAGCTTAGGCAGAACGAACACTGAAGCTTTCTTT
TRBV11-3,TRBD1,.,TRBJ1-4,CASSLRATGANEKLFF,TGTGCCAGCAGCTTAAGGGCGACAGGGGCTAATGAAAAACTGTTTTTT
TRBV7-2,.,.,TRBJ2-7,CASSSQGGGSQREQYF,TGTGCCAGCAGCTCACAGGGGGGGGGAAGCCAGCGCGAGCAGTACTTC
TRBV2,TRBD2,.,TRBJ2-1,CASSPPGGTSEFF,TGTGCCAGCAGCCCACCGGGGGGGACTAGCGAGTTCTTC
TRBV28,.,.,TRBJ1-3,CASSQLRGSGNTIYF,TGTGCCAGCAGCCAGCTCAGGGGCTCTGGAAACACCATATATTTT
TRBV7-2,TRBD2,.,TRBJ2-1,CASSLSGSSEQFF,TGTGCCAGCAGCTTAAGCGGGAGCTCGGAGCAGTTCTTC
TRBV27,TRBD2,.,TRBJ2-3,CASSPLAGGPMDTQYF,TGTGCCAGCAGTCCCCTAGCGGGAGGGCCGATGGATACGCAGTATTTT
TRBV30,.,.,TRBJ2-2,CAWSARNTGELFF,TGTGCCTGGAGTGCCAGGAACACCGGGGAGCTGTTTTTT
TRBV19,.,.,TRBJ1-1,CASIDRRAEAFF,TGTGCCAGTATCGACCGCAGGGCTGAAGCTTTCTTT
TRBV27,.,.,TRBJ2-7,CASRRLGTSYEQYF,TGTGCCAGCAGGCGACTAGGGACGTCCTACGAGCAGTACTTC
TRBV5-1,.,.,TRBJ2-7,CASSPEFPYEQYF,TGCGCCAGCAGCCCAGAATTTCCCTACGAGCAGTACTTC
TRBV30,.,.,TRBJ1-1,CAWREGRGTEAFF,TGTGCCTGGAGGGAAGGGAGGGGCACTGAAGCTTTCTTT
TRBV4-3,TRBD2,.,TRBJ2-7,CASSQGLAGGKRNEQYF,TGCGCCAGCAGCCAAGGACTAGCGGGAGGGAAACGGAACGAGCAGTACTTC
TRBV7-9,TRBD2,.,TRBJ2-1,CASSNSGRSNNEQFF,TGTGCCAGCAGCAATAGCGGGAGATCAAACAATGAGCAGTTCTTC
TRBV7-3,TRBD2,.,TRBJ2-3,CASSLMAGGSTDTQYF,TGTGCCAGCAGCCTCATGGCGGGAGGGAGCACAGATACGCAGTATTTT
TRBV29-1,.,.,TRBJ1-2,CSVLHTGGYTF,TGCAGCGTGCTGCACACAGGGGGCTACACCTTC
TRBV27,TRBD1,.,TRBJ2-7,CASSRQGTYEQYF,TGTGCCAGCAGCCGACAGGGGACCTACGAGCAGTACTTC
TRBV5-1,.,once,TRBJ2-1,CASSLRSSLLDGNEQFF,TGCGCCAGCAGCTTGCGCTCTAGCCTTCTCGATGGCAATGAGCAGTTCTTC
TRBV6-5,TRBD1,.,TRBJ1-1,CASRRDRGQWEAFF,TGTGCCAGCAGGCGGGACAGGGGTCAATGGGAAGCTTTCTTT
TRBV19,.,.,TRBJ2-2,CASSITPNTGELFF,TGTGCCAGTAGCATAACTCCCAACACCGGGGAGCTGTTTTTT
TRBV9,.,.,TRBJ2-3,CASSVEGVFFTSTDTQYF,TGTGCCAGCAGCGTAGAGGGAGTCTTTTTTACTAGCACAGATACGCAGTATTTT
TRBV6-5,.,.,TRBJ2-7,CASSLSGYTYEQYF,TGTGCCAGCAGTTTATCAGGGTACACCTACGAGCAGTACTTC
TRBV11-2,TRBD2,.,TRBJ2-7,CASSPPGGDLTQYF,TGTGCCAGCAGCCCCCCCGGGGGGGACCTTACGCAGTACTTC